This TCR beta chain came from a study of T-cell memory formation after mild COVID-19. This clonotype was seen only a few times. Its antigen remains unknown. Trimming removed 6 bases from V and 2 bases from J, with 8 bases in between. Germline V lookup: CDR1 DFQATT, CDR2 SNEGSKA (reference sequence). This CDR3 is built from 12 residues. General study findings and limits: Mostly located in CM and EM were contracting CD4+ clones, with contracting CD8+ clones located in EMRA. Later expanders leaned toward CD4+, whereas clones contracting from day 15 to 85 were balanced CD4/CD8.

TCR alpha and TCR beta cDNA libraries carrying sample barcodes and UMIs were produced by 5'RACE using constant-segment primers. Each CDR3 protein gets one entry after TCRdb re-called the 5' RACE reads with MiXCR. This sample has 470,000 or so distinct CDR3 sequences; under 20% occur once, and the top ten carry about 22%. Sequencing was performed on PBMCs or a T cell subset sorted from them (not recorded which). This sequence originates from a man in his late teens or twenties who had mild COVID-19 (a few samples of this study predate the infection). Cell type and time point are not known. The gene calls are TRBV20-1 and TRBJ1-3, with no clear D. The CDR3 spells CSARVAGNTIYF. As DNA, the CDR3 is TGCAGTGCCCGCGTTGCTGGAAACACCATATATTTT.